The 32 T cell receptor beta chains listed next were all sequenced from one sample in a study of blood T cell repertoires in COVID-19. The repertoire was sequenced with immunoSEQ multiplex PCR; TCRdb's copy has only in-frame clones and lacks some. The sample consists of 100,000 to 150,000 clones, about 90% of them appearing once. Sequencing was done on a sample of peripheral blood. Source of these receptors: a man aged 45-65 years with COVID-19, enrolled during active disease.

The rearrangement uses TRBV4-2 and TRBJ2-7; D not resolved. This CDR3 is built from 14 residues. The V end was cut by 0 bases, the J end by 1 base, with 7 bases between. The germline V gene has CDR1 LGHNA and CDR2 YNFKEQ. The CDR3 coding sequence is TGTGCCAGCAGCCAAGAGACAAAATCCTACGAGCAGTACTTC. Translated: CASSQETKSYEQYF.

This sequence joins TRBV5-1 and TRBJ2-5; 9 nucleotides match TRBD2. Germline V gene lookup returns CDR1 SGHRS and CDR2 YFSETQ. After removal of 4 bases from V and 2 bases from J, the junction contained 12 bases not matched to a gene. The CDR3 is 17 amino acids. The CDR3 is CASSPGLAKSLQETQYF. CDR3 DNA: TGCGCCAGCAGCCCGGGACTAGCCAAATCACTTCAAGAGACCCAGTACTTC.

The chain uses TRBV27 and TRBJ1-5; D gene uncertain. Germline V CDR1 and CDR2: MNHEY, SMNVEV (reference sequence). With 2 bases removed from V and 0 bases from J, the gap between germline ends came to 8 bases. This CDR3 has 15 residues. The CDR3 nucleotides read TGTGCCAGCAGTTTACAACGGTCTAGCAATCAGCCCCAGCATTTT. This encodes CASSLQRSSNQPQHF.

The chain recombines TRBV4-1 with TRBJ1-2; TRBD1 might be the D (5 bases). CDR1 and CDR2 from the germline V gene are MGHRA and YSYEKL. The V and J ends lost 4 bases and 8 bases respectively, with 20 bases between them. The CDR3 spans 15 residues. The CDR3, as DNA: TGCGCCAGCAGCCTCGGTGGAAGGGGCTTAGACGGCTACACCTTC. This translates into CASSLGGRGLDGYTF.

This chain uses TRBV4-2 with TRBJ2-4, with a possible D match to TRBD1 (6 bases). V shed 3 bases and J shed 3 bases, with 18 bases lying between them. CDR1 is LGHNA, CDR2 YNFKEQ, per germline. The CDR3 totals 17 residues. The CDR3, as DNA: TGTGCCAGCAGCCAGGACCACAGGGCCCAGGGCAAAAACATTCAGTACTTC. It codes for CASSQDHRAQGKNIQYF.

This clone came up once. The rearrangement joins TRBV20-1 to TRBJ1-2; no reliable D call. Trimming removed 6 bases at V and 6 bases at J, with 8 bases between. CDR3 length: 10 residues. CDR1 and CDR2 from the germline V gene are DFQATT and SNEGSKA (reference sequence). The CDR3 sequence: CSAEGDGYTF. CDR3 sequence (DNA): TGCAGTGCGGAGGGAGATGGCTACACCTTC.

The J gene is TRBJ2-1, the V gene TRBV28, with unresolved D. V lost 2 bases and J 0 bases, leaving 5 bases between the germline ends. The CDR3 totals 14 residues. CDR1 is MDHEN, CDR2 SYDVKM, per germline. The CDR3 DNA reads as TGTGCCAGCAGTTTAAGAGGCTCCTACAATGAGCAGTTCTTC. Translating gives CASSLRGSYNEQFF.

The J gene is TRBJ2-3, the V gene TRBV6-1; D ambiguous. The germline V and J ends were trimmed by 3 bases and 7 bases, with 11 bases remaining between them. CDR3 length: 13 residues. Germline V gene lookup returns CDR1 MNHNS and CDR2 SASEGT. CDR3 coding DNA: TGTGCCAGCAGTGACCCTCAAGCATATACGCAGTATTTT. Its protein is CASSDPQAYTQYF.

The rearrangement joins TRBV30 to TRBJ1-4, with TRBD1 matching over 8 bases. The CDR3 extends over 14 amino acids. From germline, CDR1 is GTSNPN and CDR2 SVGIG (reference sequence). V lost 5 bases and J lost 4; bases outside the gene matches: 6. CDR3 loop: CAWSQGQVNEKLFF. The CDR3 nucleotides read TGTGCCTGGTCCCAGGGACAGGTTAATGAAAAACTGTTTTTT. Together with reference TRBV30 and TRBJ1-4, the CDR3 gives the full variable domain: SQTIHQWPATLVQPVGSPLSLECTVEGTSNPNLYWYRQAAGRGLQLLFYSVGIGQISSEVPQNLSASRPQDRQFILSSKKLLLSDSGFYLCAWSQGQVNEKLFFGSGTQLSVL.

This clone was observed once. Here the CDR3 reads CASSVGSSAREQYF. CDR3 nucleotides: TGTGCCAGCAGCGTAGGTAGTTCAGCTAGGGAGCAGTACTTC. The chain joins TRBV9 to TRBJ2-7; no clear D gene. V was pared by 0 bases and J by 7 bases, with 14 bases between. Per germline, CDR1 SGDLS and CDR2 YYNGEE. This CDR3 region has 14 residues.

J is TRBJ1-2 and V is TRBV29-1; D uncertain. CDR1 is SQVTM, CDR2 ANQGSEA, per germline. The CDR3 is made up of 12 amino acids. With 3 bases removed from V and 2 bases from J, the gap between germline ends came to 7 bases. CDR3 bases: TGCAGCGTTGATGACACGAACTATGGCTACACCTTC. Translated: CSVDDTNYGYTF.

A note on this clone: Additional DNA sequences in this sample encode the identical CDR3. The chain combines TRBV27 with TRBJ2-3; 10 nucleotides match TRBD1. Looked up from germline, CDR1 is MNHEY and CDR2 is SMNVEV (reference sequence). This CDR3 has 13 residues. Trimming removed 6 bases from V and 3 bases from J; junction bases left unmatched: 0. CDR3 sequence: CASRGQGTDTQYF. For the CDR3, the DNA is TGTGCCAGCAGGGGACAGGGGACAGATACGCAGTATTTT.

This clone was seen only once. J is TRBJ1-5 and V is TRBV2; D is possibly TRBD1 (5 bases). V lost 2 bases and J 4 bases, leaving 15 bases between the germline ends. CDR1 is SNHLY and CDR2 is FYNNEI in the germline V gene. This CDR3 has 16 residues. The CDR3 loop reads CASSESGGGGNQPQHF. The CDR3 coding sequence is TGTGCCAGCAGTGAAAGTGGGGGGGGTGGGAATCAGCCCCAGCATTTT.

The rearrangement joins TRBV7-6 to TRBJ2-2; 8 nucleotides line up with TRBD2. V dropped 5 bases and J dropped 4; count of bases not matched to a gene: 9. Germline lookup yields CDR1 SGHVS and CDR2 FNYEAQ. The CDR3 totals 16 residues. CDR3 nucleotides: TGTGCCAGCAGCCGAGGTGTAGCGGGAATCACCGGGGAGCTGTTTTTT. Translating gives CASSRGVAGITGELFF.

J is TRBJ2-2 and V is TRBV7-9; TRBD1 matches 7 bases. The CDR3 consists of 16 residues. Per germline, CDR1 SEHNR and CDR2 FQNEAQ (reference sequence). With 6 bases clipped from V and 0 bases from J, the junction kept 7 bases outside the gene matches. CDR3 residues: CASRPADRANTGELFF. The CDR3 DNA reads as TGTGCCAGCAGACCTGCCGACAGGGCGAACACCGGGGAGCTGTTTTTT.

The J gene is TRBJ1-5, the V gene TRBV2; TRBD1 agrees at 8 bases. This CDR3 contains 18 residues. In germline, CDR1 is SNHLY, CDR2 FYNNEI. V lost 3 bases and J lost 0; bases outside the gene matches: 10. The chain's CDR3 is CASSDRQGALLSNQPQHF. In DNA, the CDR3 is TGTGCCAGCAGTGATCGGCAGGGGGCACTCCTTAGCAATCAGCCCCAGCATTTT. Full variable domain (missing parts from reference TRBV2 and TRBJ1-5): EPEVTQTPSHQVTQMGQEVILRCVPISNHLYFYWYRQILGQKVEFLVSFYNNEISEKSEIFDDQFSVERPDGSNFTLKIRSTKLEDSAMYFCASSDRQGALLSNQPQHFGDGTRLSIL.

This chain uses TRBV6-5 with TRBJ1-2; D gene unclear. V shed 7 bases and J shed 5 bases, with 11 bases lying between them. This CDR3 is 12 amino acids long. Germline lookup yields CDR1 MNHEY and CDR2 SVGAGI. For the CDR3, the DNA is TGTGCCAGCACCTTAGTAGAGTATGGCTACACCTTC. Its translation: CASTLVEYGYTF.

The V and J genes are TRBV5-1 and TRBJ2-3; 7 bases match TRBD1. After removal of 9 bases from V and 2 bases from J, the junction contained 6 bases not matched to a gene. Germline values: CDR1 SGHRS, CDR2 YFSETQ. The CDR3 runs to 13 residues. CDR3 DNA: TGCGCCACTTCGACAGGGAACACAGATACGCAGTATTTT. Translating it yields CATSTGNTDTQYF.

The chain employs TRBV7-8 and TRBJ2-7, with no clear D. Germline V gene lookup returns CDR1 SGHVS and CDR2 FQNEAQ. This CDR3 comprises 15 residues. V dropped 1 base and J dropped 3 bases, with 13 bases sitting between them. CDR3 nucleotide sequence: TGTGCCAGCAGCTTAGGAAGCCTCACTGGCTACGAGCAGTACTTC. Translation: CASSLGSLTGYEQYF.

In DNA, the CDR3 is TGCGCCAGCAGCTTGTCGGCAGGCGGAAACACCATATATTTT. This gives the protein CASSLSAGGNTIYF. The V and J genes are TRBV5-1 and TRBJ1-3; D is ambiguous. The CDR3 sequence is 14 residues long. The ends were cut back, 1 base at V and 4 bases at J, with 9 bases in the middle. Germline lookup yields CDR1 SGHRS and CDR2 YFSETQ.

The chain is built from TRBV7-2 and TRBJ2-7; D remains unclear. Germline CDR1 and CDR2: SGHTA and FQGNSA. The CDR3 covers 17 residues. Between the trimmed V and J ends, which lost 0 bases and 4 bases, there was a span of 19 bases. CDR3 in DNA: TGTGCCAGCAGCTTAGCCCGTCCCTCCCAGAATTTTTACGAGCAGTACGTC. Translating it yields CASSLARPSQNFYEQYV.

The chain uses TRBV6-1 and TRBJ1-2; no clear D gene. Germline V gene lookup returns CDR1 MNHNS and CDR2 SASEGT. Trimming left V 1 base short and J 3 bases short, with 15 bases between. The CDR3 loop spans 16 amino acids. In nucleotides, the CDR3 is TGTGCCAGCAGTGAAGTCAGAAGAGGGTTGGACTATGGCTACACCTTC. Translating gives CASSEVRRGLDYGYTF.

This clone was observed a single time. V is TRBV6-2 or TRBV6-3 and J is TRBJ1-5; 8 nucleotides line up with TRBD1. V shed 6 bases and J 2 bases; nucleotides not matched to a gene: 15. The CDR3 sequence is 18 residues long. Germline V lookup: CDR1 MNHEY, CDR2 SVGEGT. DNA of the CDR3: TGTGCCAGCAGCTTCGTAGTGCAGGGGGCAGGAGGCAATCAGCCCCAGCATTTT. It specifies CASSFVVQGAGGNQPQHF.

V gene TRBV7-9 combines with J gene TRBJ1-1; D might be TRBD1 (5 bases). The CDR3 extends over 15 amino acids. V was trimmed by 2 bases and J by 5 bases, leaving 15 bases between them. Germline lookup yields CDR1 SEHNR and CDR2 FQNEAQ (reference sequence). DNA for the CDR3: TGTGCCAGCAGCTTAAGTCCGGGGGGAGGGACTGAAGCTTTCTTT. It codes for CASSLSPGGGTEAFF.

The rearrangement uses TRBV7-9 and TRBJ2-5, with unresolved D. From germline, CDR1 is SEHNR and CDR2 FQNEAQ (reference sequence). The CDR3 length is 14 residues. The V and J ends lost 0 bases and 0 bases respectively, with 5 bases between them. The CDR3 reads CASSLAAHQETQYF. The CDR3 DNA follows: TGTGCCAGCAGCTTAGCAGCGCACCAAGAGACCCAGTACTTC.

V usage is TRBV11-2 and J usage is TRBJ2-5; D is ambiguous. Germline V gene sequence: CDR1 SGHAT, CDR2 FQNNGV. The CDR3 runs to 13 residues. V was shortened by 1 base and J by 3 bases, with 6 bases between the two germline ends. This CDR3 is CASSLAPEETQYF. In DNA, the CDR3 is TGTGCCAGCAGCTTAGCCCCGGAAGAGACCCAGTACTTC.

This chain joins TRBV12-3 or TRBV12-4 and TRBJ2-3; D not certain. Trimming left V 1 base short and J 5 bases short, with 4 bases between. The CDR3 has 12 amino acids. The DNA for the CDR3 is TGTGCCAGCAGTTTAGTAGAAGATACGCAGTATTTT. Translation: CASSLVEDTQYF.

The chain has TRBV6-2 or TRBV6-3 and TRBJ2-5, with TRBD1 matching 9 bases. J lost 3 bases, V lost 5 bases, and 1 base had no gene match. Germline CDR1 and CDR2: MNHEY and SVGEGT. The CDR3 covers 13 residues. The CDR3 spells CASSGDREETQYF. CDR3 coding DNA: TGTGCCAGCAGTGGGGACAGGGAAGAGACCCAGTACTTC.

The chain has TRBV9 and TRBJ2-1; D perhaps matches TRBD1 (5 bases). CDR3 size: 14 residues. The V and J ends lost 0 bases and 8 bases respectively, with 12 bases between them. In germline, CDR1 is SGDLS, CDR2 YYNGEE. The CDR3 loop reads CASSVGGSNHEQFF. DNA for the CDR3: TGTGCCAGCAGCGTAGGGGGCTCTAACCATGAGCAGTTCTTC.

The gene calls are TRBV18 and TRBJ1-1; D remains ambiguous. The CDR3 covers 13 residues. Trimming pared 4 bases from V and 5 bases from J, leaving 11 bases between. Germline loops: CDR1 KGHSH, CDR2 LQKENI. In DNA form, the CDR3 reads TGTGCCAGCTCACGCGTAGAAAAGACTGAAGCTTTCTTT. This encodes CASSRVEKTEAFF.

This rearrangement joins TRBV5-1 to TRBJ2-5; D is perhaps TRBD1 (5 bases). CDR1 and CDR2 (germline): SGHRS, YFSETQ. The CDR3 covers 13 residues. The V end was cut by 2 bases, the J end by 0 bases, with 5 bases between. The CDR3 DNA sequence: TGCGCCAGCAGCTTACAGGACCAAGAGACCCAGTACTTC. Amino acid sequence: CASSLQDQETQYF.

The rearrangement uses TRBV18 and TRBJ2-2; D uncertain. From germline, CDR1 is KGHSH and CDR2 LQKENI. The length of the CDR3 is 13 residues. Trimming removed 2 bases from V and 5 bases from J, with 6 bases in between. The CDR3 region has the DNA TGTGCCAGCTCACCATTGAGTACCGGGGAGCTGTTTTTT. It specifies CASSPLSTGELFF.